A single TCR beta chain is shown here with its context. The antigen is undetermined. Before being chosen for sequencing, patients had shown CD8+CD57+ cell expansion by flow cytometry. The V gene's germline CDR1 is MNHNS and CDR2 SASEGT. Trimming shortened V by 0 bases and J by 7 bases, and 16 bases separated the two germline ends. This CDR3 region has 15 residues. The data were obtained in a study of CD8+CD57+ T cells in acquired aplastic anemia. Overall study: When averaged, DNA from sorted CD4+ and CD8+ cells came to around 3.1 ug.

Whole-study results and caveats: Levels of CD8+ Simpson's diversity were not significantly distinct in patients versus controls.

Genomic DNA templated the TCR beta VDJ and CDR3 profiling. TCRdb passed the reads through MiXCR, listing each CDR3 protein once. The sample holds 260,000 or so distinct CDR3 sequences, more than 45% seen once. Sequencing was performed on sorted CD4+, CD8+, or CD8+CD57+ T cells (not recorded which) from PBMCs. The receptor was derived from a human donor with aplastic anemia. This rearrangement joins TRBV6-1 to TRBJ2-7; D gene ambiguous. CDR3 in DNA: TGTGCCAGCAGTGAAGCTTGGCGCCTCGATCAAGAGCAGTACTTC. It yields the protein CASSEAWRLDQEQYF.